This TCR beta chain emerged from a study of CD8+ T cells in alopecia areata (dated by TCRdb to 2016 to 2019). Some background on the complete study: Treated patients were enrolled in an open-label pilot trial of oral tofacitinib, 5 to 10 mg twice daily, for moderate-to-severe alopecia areata. Patients received tofacitinib for 6 to 18 months and were then followed off drug for 6 months to check for delayed response and recurrence. The SALT score, which quantifies the percentage of affected scalp surface area, was used to measure disease severity in treated patients. High-throughput TCRbeta sequencing was used to examine T cell clonal expansion in alopecia areata in both the C3H/HeJ mouse model and human patients. In humans, TCRbeta sequencing was performed on scalp tissue and on sorted CD4+ and CD8+ peripheral blood T cells from healthy controls and from patients with patchy or totalis/universalis alopecia areata. Biopsies were taken from tofacitinib-treated patients at baseline and at 4 and 24 weeks of treatment, and a later scalp biopsy was taken in several of the tofacitinib-treated patients. Scalp clonality was compared across normal scalp (n=4), patchy alopecia areata scalp (n=8), and alopecia totalis/universalis scalp (n=8). The RNA source kit depended on sample type: the PAXgene miRNA kit for fixed scalp, the miRNeasy kit for PBMCs, and the RNeasy kit for mouse skin. Amplification of TCRbeta CDR3 regions was done by immunoSEQ multiplex PCR using 35 Vbeta forward primers and 13 Jbeta reverse primers. Overall study outcomes, separate from this receptor: Because the treated cohort was small and had just a single nonresponder, larger studies are needed to establish links between baseline CD8+ expansion and response. Scalp clonality and the number of expanded CD8+ clones among the top 100 scalp clones were significantly decreased by tofacitinib. Compared with normal scalp, lesional scalp had higher clonality and more expanded CD8+ clones, particularly in alopecia totalis/universalis, a pattern that suggests antigenic drive. Shared TCR sequences between patients were less evident than in mice, which may be partly attributable to HLA diversity in the patient population. Many expanded lesional clones persisted in scalp and blood during tofacitinib treatment, which may partly explain relapse after stopping treatment. Scalp TCR repertoire analysis is complicated because resident alphabeta T cells in normal human skin are also sequenced, whereas mouse skin is dominated by gammadelta T cells.

Libraries came from the immunoSEQ multiplex PCR assay. RNA was extracted from all samples and reverse transcribed into cDNA as template for TCR sequencing. SuperScript III was used to make first-strand cDNA, primed with a 2:1 mix of oligo-dT and random hexamers. Amplification bias was assessed with a synthetic immune receptor repertoire, and residual bias was removed computationally. In the source study's methods: After raw reads were preprocessed to remove errors, the CDR3 was defined following IMGT conventions as running from the conserved cysteine to phenylalanine. To get clonality, Shannon entropy was normalized by log2 of the number of productive unique TCRs and the result was subtracted from 1. Scalp TCRbeta sequences were cross-referenced with sorted blood CD4 and CD8 repertoires so that the CD4 or CD8 identity of scalp clones could be inferred. TCRdb provides this immuneACCESS table in a form limited to in-frame rearrangements. Some clones are lacking; in checked studies, under half of them reflect an unresolved V gene, and why the rest are absent is not known. V and J calls and clone size are as listed in that table; D and trimming were resolved from the DNA. A total of 42,000 or so clones appear in this sample, roughly 90% of them only once. The ten largest clones capture 15% to 20% of the sample.

The junction shows trimming of 4 bases on V and 6 bases on J, plus 8 bases between the germline ends. Its CDR3 holds 11 amino acids, cysteine through phenylalanine. Left in the record is the CDR3 DNA by itself, 33 bases read in frame from the first base. In the germline V gene (reference sequence), CDR1 corresponds to GTSNPN and CDR2 to SVGIG. Per the publication, the time point label means: 20 to 30 weeks on oral tofacitinib. Reading the label with the study, this specimen's treatment or condition is: oral pan-JAK inhibitor, 5-10 mg twice daily. Lesional scalp punch biopsies and peripheral blood were obtained from alopecia areata patients. PBMCs were isolated by density centrifugation and stained for CD3, CD4 and CD8, after which CD4+ and CD8+ T cells were sorted on a FACSAria. In regard to this clone: There is no known antigen for this receptor. Base qualities are not provided; no much larger clone lies one nucleotide away.

The sequence was obtained from a human donor with alopecia areata. The material was CD8+ T cells sorted from blood, obtained at week 24, from a patient treated with tofacitinib. The rearranged segments are TRBV30 and TRBJ2-3; the D gene cannot be resolved reliably. The DNA is as follows: TGTGCCTGGACCGTGGGCGATACGCAGTATTTT. Its amino acids are CAWTVGDTQYF.